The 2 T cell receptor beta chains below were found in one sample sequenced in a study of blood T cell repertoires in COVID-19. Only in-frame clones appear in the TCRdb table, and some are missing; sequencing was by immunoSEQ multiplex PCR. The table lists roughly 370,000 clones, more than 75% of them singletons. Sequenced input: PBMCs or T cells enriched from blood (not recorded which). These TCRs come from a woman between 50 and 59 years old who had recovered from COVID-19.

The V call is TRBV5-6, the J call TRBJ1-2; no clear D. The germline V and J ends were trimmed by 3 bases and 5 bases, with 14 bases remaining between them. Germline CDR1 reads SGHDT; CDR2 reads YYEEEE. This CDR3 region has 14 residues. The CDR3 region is CASSSRPGSYGYTF. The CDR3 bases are TGTGCCAGCAGCTCGCGACCGGGAAGTTATGGCTACACCTTC.

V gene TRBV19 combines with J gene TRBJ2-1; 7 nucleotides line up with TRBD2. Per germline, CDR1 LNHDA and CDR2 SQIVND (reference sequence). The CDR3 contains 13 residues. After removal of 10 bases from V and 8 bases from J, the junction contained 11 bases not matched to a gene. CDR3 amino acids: CATSAGLRHEQFF. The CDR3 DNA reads TGTGCCACCTCAGCGGGGCTCCGCCATGAGCAGTTCTTC.